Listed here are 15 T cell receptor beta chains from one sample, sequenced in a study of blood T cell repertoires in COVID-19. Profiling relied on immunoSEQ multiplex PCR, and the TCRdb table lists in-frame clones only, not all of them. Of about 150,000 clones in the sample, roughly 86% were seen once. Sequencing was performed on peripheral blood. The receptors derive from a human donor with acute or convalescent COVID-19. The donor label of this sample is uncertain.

CDR3 amino acids: CAYRVISGNTIYF. CDR3 DNA: TGTGCCTACCGGGTCATCTCTGGAAACACCATATATTTT. The rearrangement uses TRBV30 and TRBJ1-3; D not certain. V lost 7 bases and J 0 bases, leaving 10 bases between the germline ends. Germline assignment: CDR1 GTSNPN and CDR2 SVGIG (reference sequence). The CDR3 is 13 residues long.

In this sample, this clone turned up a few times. CDR3 nucleotide sequence: TGTGCCAGCAAAGACAGGCAGACAAATGAAAAACTGTTTTTT. This sequence encodes CASKDRQTNEKLFF. This chain joins TRBV2 and TRBJ1-4, with D perhaps matching TRBD1 (6 bases). CDR3 length: 14 residues. The V end lost 7 bases, the J end lost 5 bases, and 14 bases lay between the germline ends. The germline V gene has CDR1 SNHLY and CDR2 FYNNEI.

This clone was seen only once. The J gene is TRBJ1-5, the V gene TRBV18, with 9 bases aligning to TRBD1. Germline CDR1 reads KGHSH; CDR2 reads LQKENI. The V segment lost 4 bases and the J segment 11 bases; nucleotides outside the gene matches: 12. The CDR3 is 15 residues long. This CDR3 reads CASSLGQGNSKSQHF. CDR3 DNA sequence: TGTGCCAGCTCACTGGGACAGGGCAACTCAAAGTCCCAGCATTTT.

The CDR3, as DNA: TGCGCCAGCAGCCTCCGGACAGGGAGCTCCTACGAGCAGTACTTC. This translates into CASSLRTGSSYEQYF. V and J are TRBV4-3 and TRBJ2-7; TRBD1 matches 8 bases. The length of the CDR3 is 15 residues. Germline loops: CDR1 LGHNA, CDR2 YSLEER. Trimming removed 4 bases from V and 0 bases from J; junction bases left unmatched: 5.

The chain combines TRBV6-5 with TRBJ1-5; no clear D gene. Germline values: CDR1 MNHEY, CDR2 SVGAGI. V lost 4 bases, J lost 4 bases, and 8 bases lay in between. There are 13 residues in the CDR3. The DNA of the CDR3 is TGTGCCAGCAGTTTAGACGGGAATCAGCCCCAGCATTTT. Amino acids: CASSLDGNQPQHF.

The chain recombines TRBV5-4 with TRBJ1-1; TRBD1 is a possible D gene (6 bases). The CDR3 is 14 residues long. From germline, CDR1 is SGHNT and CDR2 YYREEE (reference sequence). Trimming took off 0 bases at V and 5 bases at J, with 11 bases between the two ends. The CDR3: CASSLAQGGTEAFF. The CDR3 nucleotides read TGTGCCAGCAGCTTGGCACAGGGTGGTACTGAAGCTTTCTTT.

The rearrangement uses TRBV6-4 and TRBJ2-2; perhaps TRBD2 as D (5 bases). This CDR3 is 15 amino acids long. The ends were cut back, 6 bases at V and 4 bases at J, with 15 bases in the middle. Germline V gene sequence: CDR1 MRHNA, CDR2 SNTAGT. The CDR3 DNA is TGTGCCAGCAGCCGCCGGGGAGTGGGCACCGGGGAGCTGTTTTTT. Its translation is CASSRRGVGTGELFF.

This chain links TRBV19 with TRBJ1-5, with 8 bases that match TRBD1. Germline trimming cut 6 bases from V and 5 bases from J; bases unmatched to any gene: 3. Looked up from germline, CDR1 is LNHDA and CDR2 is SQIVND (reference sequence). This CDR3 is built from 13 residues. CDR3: CASRLTGDQPQHF. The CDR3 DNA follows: TGTGCCAGTAGGTTGACAGGGGATCAGCCCCAGCATTTT.

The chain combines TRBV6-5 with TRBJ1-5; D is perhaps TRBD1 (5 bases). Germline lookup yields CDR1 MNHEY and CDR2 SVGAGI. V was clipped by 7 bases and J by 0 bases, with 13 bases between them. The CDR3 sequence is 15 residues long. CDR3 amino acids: CASNLQENSNQPQHF. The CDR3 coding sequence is TGTGCCAGCAATTTACAGGAGAATAGCAATCAGCCCCAGCATTTT.

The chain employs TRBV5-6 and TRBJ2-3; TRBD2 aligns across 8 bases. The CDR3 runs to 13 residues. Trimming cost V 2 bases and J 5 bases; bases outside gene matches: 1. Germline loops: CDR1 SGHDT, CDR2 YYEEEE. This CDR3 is CASSFGTRDTQYF. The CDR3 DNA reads TGTGCCAGCAGCTTCGGGACTAGAGATACGCAGTATTTT.

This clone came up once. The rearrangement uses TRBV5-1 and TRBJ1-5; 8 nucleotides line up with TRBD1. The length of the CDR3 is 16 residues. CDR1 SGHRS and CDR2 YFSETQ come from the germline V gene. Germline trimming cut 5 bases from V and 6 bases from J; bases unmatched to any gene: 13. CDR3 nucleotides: TGCGCCAGCAGTTTTGGAGGACAGGGATCGGGTCAGCCCCAGCATTTT. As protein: CASSFGGQGSGQPQHF.

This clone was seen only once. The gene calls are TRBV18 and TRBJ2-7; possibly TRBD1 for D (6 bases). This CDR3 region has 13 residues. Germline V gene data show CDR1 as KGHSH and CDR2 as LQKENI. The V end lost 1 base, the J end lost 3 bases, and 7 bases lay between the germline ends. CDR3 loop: CASSPQQGYEQYF. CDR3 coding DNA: TGTGCCAGCTCACCACAACAGGGCTACGAGCAGTACTTC.

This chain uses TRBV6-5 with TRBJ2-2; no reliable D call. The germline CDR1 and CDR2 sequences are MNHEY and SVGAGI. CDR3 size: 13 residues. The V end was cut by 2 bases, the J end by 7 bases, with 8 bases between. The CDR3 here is CASSYDSDGELFF. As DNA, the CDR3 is TGTGCCAGCAGTTACGACTCCGACGGGGAGCTGTTTTTT.

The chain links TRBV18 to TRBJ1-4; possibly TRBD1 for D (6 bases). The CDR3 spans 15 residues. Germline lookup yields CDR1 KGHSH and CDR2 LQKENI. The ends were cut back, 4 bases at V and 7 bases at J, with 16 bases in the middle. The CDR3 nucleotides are TGTGCCAGCTCACGGAAGGGGGAATTGAGTGAAAAACTGTTTTTT. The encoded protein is CASSRKGELSEKLFF.

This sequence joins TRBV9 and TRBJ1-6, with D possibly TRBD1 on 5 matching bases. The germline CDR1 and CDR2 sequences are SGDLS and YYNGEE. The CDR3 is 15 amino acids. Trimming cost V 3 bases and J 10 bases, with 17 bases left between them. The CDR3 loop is CASSGSQARGSPLHF. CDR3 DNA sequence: TGTGCCAGCAGCGGCTCACAGGCCCGGGGGTCACCCCTCCACTTT.